This T cell receptor beta chain was documented in a study of vaccination effects on CD4 cells after COVID-19. Broader study findings: Clones induced by infection and by vaccine showed marked clonal contraction late after vaccination. New vaccine-induced clones made up most post-vaccine spike-reactive clones in convalescents.

This table comes from immunoSEQ multiplex PCR, and its TCRdb copy is limited to in-frame clones, with some not included. The sample contains roughly 57,000 clones, around 82% of which appear only once. CDR3 length: 13 amino acids. Trimming stripped 6 bases from V and 0 bases from J, with 9 bases between. With regard to this clone: The antigen is not known.

Sequencing followed a ViraFEST assay step that expanded antigen-specific CD4+ T cells with viral peptide pools. Following an approximately 11-day culture, CD4+ T cells were purified. Documented for the person is a PCR-confirmed SARS-CoV-2 infection occurring between March and December 2020. For each well, over 1.5 million PBMC were cultured with around 9.8 IU/ml IL-2 and around 10 ug/ml peptides. In the cultures, half the medium was exchanged for IL-2 medium on days 3 and 7. The receptor's source is a human donor who had a prior SARS-CoV-2 infection. The chain couples TRBV12-3 or TRBV12-4 to TRBJ2-7, with a weak D call TRBD2 (6 bases). The sample consisted of CD4+ T cells from PBMCs cultured with HIV peptides, taken before COVID-19 vaccination. Subset described: HIV-1 Nef peptide pool negative control/reference culture. The CDR3 here is CASRSGLSYEQYF. The CDR3, as DNA: TGTGCCAGCAGATCGGGACTCTCCTACGAGCAGTACTTC.